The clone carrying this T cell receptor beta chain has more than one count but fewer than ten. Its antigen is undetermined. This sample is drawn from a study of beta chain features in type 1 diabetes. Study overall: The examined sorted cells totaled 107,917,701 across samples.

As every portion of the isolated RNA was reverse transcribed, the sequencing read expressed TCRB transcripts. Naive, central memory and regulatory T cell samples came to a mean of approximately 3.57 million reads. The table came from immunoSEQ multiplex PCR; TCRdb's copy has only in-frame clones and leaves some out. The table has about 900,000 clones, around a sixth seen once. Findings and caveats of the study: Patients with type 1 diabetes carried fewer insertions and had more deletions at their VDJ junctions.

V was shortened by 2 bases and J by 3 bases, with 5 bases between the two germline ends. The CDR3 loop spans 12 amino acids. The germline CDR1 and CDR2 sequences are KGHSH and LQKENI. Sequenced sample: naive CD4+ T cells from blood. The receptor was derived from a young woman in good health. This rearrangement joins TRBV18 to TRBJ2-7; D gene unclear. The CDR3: CASSPSVYEQYF. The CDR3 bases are TGTGCCAGCTCACCATCGGTCTACGAGCAGTACTTC. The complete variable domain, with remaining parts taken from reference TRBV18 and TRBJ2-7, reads NAGVMQNPRHLVRRRGQEARLRCSPMKGHSHVYWYRQLPEEGLKFMVYLQKENIIDESGMPKERFSAEFPKEGPSILRIQQVVRGDSAAYFCASSPSVYEQYFGPGTRLTVT.